These T cell receptor beta chains were read from a single sample in a study of breast tumors, draining lymph nodes, adjacent tissues. Using its own MiXCR run on the multiplex PCR reads, TCRdb lists one record per CDR3 protein. This sample has approximately 100,000 distinct CDR3 sequences, with approximately 22% found just once. Sequences were obtained from axillary lymph node tissue. These receptors came from a female donor with breast cancer. Some clones in this sample may be carry-over from other donors' samples. Both conserved end residues are part of each CDR3. Fields, in order: clone size, CDR3 length, V gene, J gene, D gene, CDR3 DNA, CDR3 protein. A D gene is named only where the DNA matches it firmly. Some rows mark clone size as missing; the rest say once, few, many or name a class of expanded clone.

>many|14|TRBV12-3/TRBV12-4|TRBJ1-6|TRBD1
TGTGCCAGCAGTTTACACAGGGGTAATTCACCCCTCCACTTT
CASSLHRGNSPLHF
>many|15|TRBV9|TRBJ2-7|TRBD1
TGTGCCAGCAGCACTGGGACAGGGTTTGGCTACGAGCAGTACTTC
CASSTGTGFGYEQYF
>many|16|TRBV7-9|TRBJ2-5|TRBD1
TGTGCCAGCAGCCTGCGACGGGACAGGGGGTCGGAGACCCAGTACTTC
CASSLRRDRGSETQYF
>many|14|TRBV6-2/TRBV6-3|TRBJ2-3|.
TGTGCCAGCAGTTGGGGCCTTAGCACAGATACGCAGTATTTT
CASSWGLSTDTQYF
>.|15|TRBV6-1|TRBJ1-2|.
TGTGCCAGCAGTGAATCGATGCCTCCGAACTATGGCTACACCTTC
CASSESMPPNYGYTF
>many|16|TRBV5-6|TRBJ1-4|.
TGTGCCAGCAGCTGGGGGCGAAGGACAACTAATGAAAAACTGTTTTTT
CASSWGRRTTNEKLFF
>many|13|TRBV20-1|TRBJ2-2|.
TGCAGTGCTGGTACAGGGTTCCCCGGGGAGCTGTTTTTT
CSAGTGFPGELFF
>many|15|TRBV7-9|TRBJ1-3|.
TGTGCCAGCAGCCTCGGACACCCAAGCGTCAACACCATATATTTT
CASSLGHPSVNTIYF
>many|14|TRBV24-1|TRBJ2-7|.
TGTGCCACCGGAGAATTTGGGCCGGATCACGAGCAGTACTTC
CATGEFGPDHEQYF
>many|17|TRBV6-6|TRBJ2-1|TRBD1
TGTGCCAGCAGTTACTCCTATGACAGGGTAGGCACCAATGAGCAGTTCTTC
CASSYSYDRVGTNEQFF
>.|13|TRBV6-6|TRBJ2-7|.
TGTGCCAGCAGCTTGGTCCGGTCCTACGAGCAGTACTTC
CASSLVRSYEQYF
>.|15|TRBV6-1|TRBJ2-1|TRBD1
TGTGCCAGCAGAGCGACAGGGGGCGCATACAATGAGCAGTTCTTC
CASRATGGAYNEQFF
>many|17|TRBV9|TRBJ2-2|TRBD2
TGTGCCAGCAGTAACAGGCAGGGACTAGAAGGCACCGGGGAGCTGTTTTTT
CASSNRQGLEGTGELFF
>few|13|TRBV11-2|TRBJ1-1|.
TGTGCCAGCAGCTCGAGCCCCGGGACTGAAGCTTTCTTT
CASSSSPGTEAFF
>many|13|TRBV12-3/TRBV12-4|TRBJ1-2|TRBD1
TGTGCCAGCAGTTTACAGGGGGCGTCCGGCTACACCTTC
CASSLQGASGYTF
>.|15|TRBV6-5|TRBJ2-1|.
TGTGCCAGCAGTTACTCTGGAAACTCCTACAATGAGCAGTTCTTC
CASSYSGNSYNEQFF
>many|14|TRBV4-2|TRBJ2-5|.
TGTGCCAGCAGCCGTCGGGGGTGGGGGGAGACCCAGTACTTC
CASSRRGWGETQYF
>.|12|TRBV30|TRBJ2-3|.
TGTGCCTGGAGTGAGGGTTGGGATACGCAGTATTTT
CAWSEGWDTQYF
>many|15|TRBV20-1|TRBJ1-5|TRBD1
TGCAGTGCCCCAAGGGACAGGGCAAAGCATCAGCCCCAGCATTTT
CSAPRDRAKHQPQHF
>many|15|TRBV5-1|TRBJ2-1|TRBD1
TGCGCCAGCAGCTTGGAGGGACAGGGGTACAATGAGCAGTTCTTC
CASSLEGQGYNEQFF